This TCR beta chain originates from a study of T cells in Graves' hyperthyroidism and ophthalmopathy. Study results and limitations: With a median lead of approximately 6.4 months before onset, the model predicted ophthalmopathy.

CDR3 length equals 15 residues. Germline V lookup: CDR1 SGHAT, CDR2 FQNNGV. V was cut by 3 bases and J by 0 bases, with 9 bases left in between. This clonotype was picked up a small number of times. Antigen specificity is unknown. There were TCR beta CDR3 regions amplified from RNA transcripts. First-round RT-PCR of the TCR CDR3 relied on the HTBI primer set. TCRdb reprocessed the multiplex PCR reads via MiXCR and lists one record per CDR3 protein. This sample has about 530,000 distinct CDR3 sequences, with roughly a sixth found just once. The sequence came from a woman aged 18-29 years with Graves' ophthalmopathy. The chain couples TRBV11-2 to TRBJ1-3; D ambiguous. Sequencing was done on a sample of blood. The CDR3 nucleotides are TGTGCCAGCAGCTTCGGACTGAGCTCTGGAAACACCATATATTTT. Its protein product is CASSFGLSSGNTIYF.